This T cell receptor beta chain appears in the sequencing data of a study of blood T cell repertoires in COVID-19. About the research overall: Some COVID-19 samples were acute and others convalescent; all came from the United States, Italy and Spain. In each case, the material was cDNA or gDNA derived from T cells, B-cell-depleted T cells, or PBMCs.

As originally analysed: Reference gene primer amplification yielded estimated nucleated cell counts. Method: immunoSEQ multiplex PCR; TCRdb's copy keeps in-frame clones and lacks some. Clone size and the V and J calls come from that table; the DNA yielded D and trimming. Seen here are over 250,000 clones, 70% to 85% observed once, and the top ten hold almost 1.5%. The CDR3 contains 17 residues. V was pared by 6 bases and J by 6 bases, with 14 bases of the junction left unmatched. The germline gives CDR1 MDHEN, CDR2 SYDVKM. While infection was still active, Seattle patients were enrolled and then followed longitudinally.

The sample taken for sequencing was peripheral blood. This chain connects TRBV28 to TRBJ2-5; TRBD1 agrees at 12 bases. The receptor's source is a human donor with COVID-19, enrolled during active disease. The donor label of this sample is uncertain. CDR3 bases: TGTGCCAGCAGCCATGGGGGCGGGACAGGGGGCTTTAAGACCCAGTACTTC. Translated, it gives CASSHGGGTGGFKTQYF.